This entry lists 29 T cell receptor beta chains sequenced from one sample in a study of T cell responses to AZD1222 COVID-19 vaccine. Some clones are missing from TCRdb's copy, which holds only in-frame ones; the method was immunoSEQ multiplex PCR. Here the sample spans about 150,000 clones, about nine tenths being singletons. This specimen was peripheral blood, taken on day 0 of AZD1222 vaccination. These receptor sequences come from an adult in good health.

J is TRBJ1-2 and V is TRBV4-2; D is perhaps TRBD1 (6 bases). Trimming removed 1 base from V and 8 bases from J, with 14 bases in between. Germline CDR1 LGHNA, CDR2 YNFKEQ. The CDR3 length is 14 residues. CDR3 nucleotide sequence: TGTGCCAGCAGCCAAGTCCGGGACATTTTGGGCTACACCTTC. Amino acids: CASSQVRDILGYTF.

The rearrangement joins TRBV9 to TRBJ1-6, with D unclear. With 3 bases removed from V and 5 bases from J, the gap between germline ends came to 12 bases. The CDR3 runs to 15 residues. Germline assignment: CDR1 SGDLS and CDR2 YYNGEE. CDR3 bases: TGTGCCAGCAGCGCCTCGACATCCCATAATTCACCCCTCCACTTT. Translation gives CASSASTSHNSPLHF.

CDR3 residues: CASSQDGLAGVSYNEQFF. CDR3 in DNA: TGTGCCAGCAGCCAAGATGGGCTAGCGGGAGTATCCTACAATGAGCAGTTCTTC. The chain joins TRBV3-1 (or the pseudogene TRBV3-2) to TRBJ2-1, with 10 bases that match TRBD2. Per germline, CDR1 LGHDT and CDR2 YNNKEL (reference sequence). This CDR3 region has 18 residues. Losses at the gene ends were 0 bases for V and 1 base for J; bases not matched to a gene: 6.

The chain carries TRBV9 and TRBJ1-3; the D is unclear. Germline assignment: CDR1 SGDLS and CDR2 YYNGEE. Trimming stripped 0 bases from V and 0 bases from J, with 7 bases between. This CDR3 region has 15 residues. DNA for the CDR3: TGTGCCAGCAGCGTAGGGCATAACTCTGGAAACACCATATATTTT. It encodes CASSVGHNSGNTIYF.

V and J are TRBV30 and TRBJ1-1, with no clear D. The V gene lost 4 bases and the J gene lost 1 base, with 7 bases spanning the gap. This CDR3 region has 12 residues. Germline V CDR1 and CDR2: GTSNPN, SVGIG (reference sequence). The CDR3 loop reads CAWISGNTEAFF. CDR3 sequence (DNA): TGTGCCTGGATTTCAGGGAACACTGAAGCTTTCTTT.

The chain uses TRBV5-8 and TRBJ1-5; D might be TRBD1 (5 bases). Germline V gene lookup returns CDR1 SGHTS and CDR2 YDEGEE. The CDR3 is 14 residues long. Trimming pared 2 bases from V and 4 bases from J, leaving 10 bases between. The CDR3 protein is CASSFSGGNQPQHF. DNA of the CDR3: TGTGCCAGCAGCTTTTCGGGGGGTAATCAGCCCCAGCATTTT. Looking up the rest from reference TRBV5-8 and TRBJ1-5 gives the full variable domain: EAGVTQSPTHLIKTRGQQATLRCSPISGHTSVYWYQQALGLGLQFLLWYDEGEERNRGNFPPRFSGRQFPNYSSELNVNALELEDSALYLCASSFSGGNQPQHFGDGTRLSIL.

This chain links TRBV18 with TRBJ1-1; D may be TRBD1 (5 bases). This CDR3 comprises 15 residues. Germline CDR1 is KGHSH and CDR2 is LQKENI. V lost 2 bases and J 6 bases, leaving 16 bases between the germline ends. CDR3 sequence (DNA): TGTGCCAGCTCACCATGGGACTCCAAGATGGCTGAAGCTTTCTTT. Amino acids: CASSPWDSKMAEAFF. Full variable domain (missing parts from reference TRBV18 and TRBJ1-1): NAGVMQNPRHLVRRRGQEARLRCSPMKGHSHVYWYRQLPEEGLKFMVYLQKENIIDESGMPKERFSAEFPKEGPSILRIQQVVRGDSAAYFCASSPWDSKMAEAFFGQGTRLTVV.

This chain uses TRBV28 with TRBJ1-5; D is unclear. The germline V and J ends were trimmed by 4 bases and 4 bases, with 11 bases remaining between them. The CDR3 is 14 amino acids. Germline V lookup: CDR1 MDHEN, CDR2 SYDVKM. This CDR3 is CASSSRDGNQPQHF. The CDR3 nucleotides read TGTGCCAGCAGTTCCCGTGACGGGAATCAGCCCCAGCATTTT.

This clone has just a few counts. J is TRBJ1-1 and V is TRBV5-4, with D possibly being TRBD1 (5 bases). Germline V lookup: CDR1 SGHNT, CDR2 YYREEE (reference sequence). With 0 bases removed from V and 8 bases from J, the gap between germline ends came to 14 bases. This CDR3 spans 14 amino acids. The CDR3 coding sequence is TGTGCCAGCAGCTTGGTCACGGCGGGGGACGAAGCTTTCTTT. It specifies CASSLVTAGDEAFF.

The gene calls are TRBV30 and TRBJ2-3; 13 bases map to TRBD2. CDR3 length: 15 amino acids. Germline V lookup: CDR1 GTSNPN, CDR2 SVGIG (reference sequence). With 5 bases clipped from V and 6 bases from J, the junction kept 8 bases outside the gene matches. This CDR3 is CAWDGLAGEWDTQYF. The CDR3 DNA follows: TGTGCCTGGGATGGACTAGCGGGAGAGTGGGATACGCAGTATTTT.

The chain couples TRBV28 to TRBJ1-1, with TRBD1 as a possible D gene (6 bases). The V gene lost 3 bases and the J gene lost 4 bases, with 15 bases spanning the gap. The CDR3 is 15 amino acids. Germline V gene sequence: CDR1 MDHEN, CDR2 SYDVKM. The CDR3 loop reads CASSFVGGLGTEAFF. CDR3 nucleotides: TGTGCCAGCAGTTTCGTGGGGGGGCTGGGCACTGAAGCTTTCTTT.

As DNA, the CDR3 is TGTGCCAGCAGCTTGCGAACAGGGGTCCAAGAGACCCAGTACTTC. It translates to CASSLRTGVQETQYF. The gene calls are TRBV5-4 and TRBJ2-5; 7 nucleotides agree with TRBD1. From germline, CDR1 is SGHNT and CDR2 YYREEE (reference sequence). The junction had 4 bases not matched to a gene; V was cut back by 1 base and J by 1 base. The length of the CDR3 is 15 residues.

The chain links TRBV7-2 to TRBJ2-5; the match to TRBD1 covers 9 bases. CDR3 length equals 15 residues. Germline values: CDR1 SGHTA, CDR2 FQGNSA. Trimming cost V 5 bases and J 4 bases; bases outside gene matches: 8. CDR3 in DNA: TGTGCCAGCAGCCCCTTTGGGACAGGGTTAGAGACCCAGTACTTC. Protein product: CASSPFGTGLETQYF. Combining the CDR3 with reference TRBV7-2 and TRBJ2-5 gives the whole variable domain GAGVSQSPSNKVTEKGKDVELRCDPISGHTALYWYRQSLGQGLEFLIYFQGNSAPDKSGLPSDRFSAERTGGSVSTLTIQRTQQEDSAVYLCASSPFGTGLETQYFGPGTRLLVL.

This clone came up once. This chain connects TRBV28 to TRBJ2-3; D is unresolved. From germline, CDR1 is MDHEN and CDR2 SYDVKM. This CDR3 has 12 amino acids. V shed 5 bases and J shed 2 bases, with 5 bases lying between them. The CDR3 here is CASSPPTDTQYF. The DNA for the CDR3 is TGTGCCAGCAGTCCGCCCACAGATACGCAGTATTTT.

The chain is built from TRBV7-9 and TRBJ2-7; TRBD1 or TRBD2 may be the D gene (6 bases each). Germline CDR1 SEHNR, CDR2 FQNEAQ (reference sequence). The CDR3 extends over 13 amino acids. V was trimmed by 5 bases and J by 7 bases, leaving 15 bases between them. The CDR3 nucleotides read TGTGCCAGCAGCAGGGGGGAGGTCGGTGAGCAGTACTTC. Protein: CASSRGEVGEQYF.

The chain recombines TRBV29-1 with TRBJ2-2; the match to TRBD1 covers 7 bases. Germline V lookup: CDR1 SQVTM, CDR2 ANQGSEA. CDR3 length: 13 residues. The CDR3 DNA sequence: TGCAGTATCAGACAGGGTAGTACCGGGGAGCTGTTTTTT. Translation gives CSIRQGSTGELFF.

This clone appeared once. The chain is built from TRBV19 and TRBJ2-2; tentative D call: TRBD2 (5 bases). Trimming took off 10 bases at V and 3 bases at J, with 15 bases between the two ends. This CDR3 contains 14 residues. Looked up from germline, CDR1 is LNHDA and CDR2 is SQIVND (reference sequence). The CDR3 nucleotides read TGTGCCATCCAATCGGGGTCACACACCGGGGAGCTGTTTTTT. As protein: CAIQSGSHTGELFF. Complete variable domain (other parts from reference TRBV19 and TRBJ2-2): DGGITQSPKYLFRKEGQNVTLSCEQNLNHDAMYWYRQDPGQGLRLIYYSQIVNDFQKGDIAEGYSVSREKKESFPLTVTSAQKNPTAFYLCAIQSGSHTGELFFGEGSRLTVL.

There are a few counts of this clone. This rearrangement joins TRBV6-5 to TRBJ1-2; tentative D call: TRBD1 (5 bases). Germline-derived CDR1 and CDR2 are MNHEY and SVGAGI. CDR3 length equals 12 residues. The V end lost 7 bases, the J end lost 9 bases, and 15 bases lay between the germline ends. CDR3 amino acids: CASKREGSRYTF. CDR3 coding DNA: TGTGCCAGCAAGCGAGAGGGGTCCCGCTACACCTTC.

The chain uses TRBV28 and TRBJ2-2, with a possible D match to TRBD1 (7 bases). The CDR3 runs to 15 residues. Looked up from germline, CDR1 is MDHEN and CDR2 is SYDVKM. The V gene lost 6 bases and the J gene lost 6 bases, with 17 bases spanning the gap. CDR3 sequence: CASSNQGGLSGELFF. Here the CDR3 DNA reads TGTGCCAGCAGCAATCAGGGGGGCCTGTCCGGGGAGCTGTTTTTT.

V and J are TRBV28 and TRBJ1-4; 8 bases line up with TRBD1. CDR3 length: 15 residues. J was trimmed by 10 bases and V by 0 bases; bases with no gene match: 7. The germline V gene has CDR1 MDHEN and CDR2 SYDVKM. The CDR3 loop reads CASSLWETGEGKLFF. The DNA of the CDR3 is TGTGCCAGCAGTTTATGGGAGACAGGGGAGGGAAAACTGTTTTTT.

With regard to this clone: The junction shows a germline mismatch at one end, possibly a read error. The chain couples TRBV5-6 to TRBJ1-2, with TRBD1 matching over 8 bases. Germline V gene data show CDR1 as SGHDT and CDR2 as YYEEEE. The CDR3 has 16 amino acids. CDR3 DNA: TGTGCCAGCAGTTTGGACAGGGTCCAGCCTAACTATGGCTACACCTTC. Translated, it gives CASSLDRVQPNYGYTF.

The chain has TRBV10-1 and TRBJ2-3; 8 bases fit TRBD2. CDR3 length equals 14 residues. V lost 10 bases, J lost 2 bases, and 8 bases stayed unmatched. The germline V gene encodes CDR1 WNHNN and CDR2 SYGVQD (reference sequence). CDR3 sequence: CATRAGANTDTQYF. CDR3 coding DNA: TGCGCCACCAGAGCGGGAGCGAACACAGATACGCAGTATTTT.

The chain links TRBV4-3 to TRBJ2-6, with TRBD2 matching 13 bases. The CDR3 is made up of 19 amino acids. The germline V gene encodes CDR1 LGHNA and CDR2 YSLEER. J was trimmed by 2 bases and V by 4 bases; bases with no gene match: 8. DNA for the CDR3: TGCGCCAGCAGCCGTCGGACTAGCGGGAGTACAGCTGGGGCCAACGTCCTGACTTTC. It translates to CASSRRTSGSTAGANVLTF.

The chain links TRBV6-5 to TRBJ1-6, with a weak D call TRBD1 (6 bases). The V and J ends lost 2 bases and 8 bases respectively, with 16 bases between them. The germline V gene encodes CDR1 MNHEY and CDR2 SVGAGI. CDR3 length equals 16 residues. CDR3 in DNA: TGTGCCAGCAGTTACGGGACATGGGCAGGCGATTCACCCCTCCACTTT. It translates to CASSYGTWAGDSPLHF.

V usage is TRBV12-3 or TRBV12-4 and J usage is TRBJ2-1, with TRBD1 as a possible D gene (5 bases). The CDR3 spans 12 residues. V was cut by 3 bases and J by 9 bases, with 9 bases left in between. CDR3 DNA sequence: TGTGCCAGCAGTTTTGGGGCGTTTGAGCAGTTCTTC. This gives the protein CASSFGAFEQFF.

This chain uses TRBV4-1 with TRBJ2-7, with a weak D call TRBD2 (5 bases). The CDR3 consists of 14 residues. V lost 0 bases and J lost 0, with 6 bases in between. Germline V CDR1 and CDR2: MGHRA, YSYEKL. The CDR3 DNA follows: TGCGCCAGCAGCCAAGAAGGGAGCTCCTACGAGCAGTACTTC. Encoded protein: CASSQEGSSYEQYF.

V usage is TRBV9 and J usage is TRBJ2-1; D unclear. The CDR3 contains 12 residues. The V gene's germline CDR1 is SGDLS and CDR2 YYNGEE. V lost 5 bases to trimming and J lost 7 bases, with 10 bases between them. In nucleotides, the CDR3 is TGTGCCAGCAGTGACGAGCAGAATGAGCAGTTCTTC. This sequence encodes CASSDEQNEQFF.

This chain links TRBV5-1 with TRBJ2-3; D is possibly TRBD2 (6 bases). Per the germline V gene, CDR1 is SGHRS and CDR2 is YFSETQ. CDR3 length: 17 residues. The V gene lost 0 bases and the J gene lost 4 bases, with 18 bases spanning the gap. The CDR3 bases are TGCGCCAGCAGCTTGGCTATCAGCGGGCGGGTCGCAGATACGCAGTATTTT. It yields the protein CASSLAISGRVADTQYF.

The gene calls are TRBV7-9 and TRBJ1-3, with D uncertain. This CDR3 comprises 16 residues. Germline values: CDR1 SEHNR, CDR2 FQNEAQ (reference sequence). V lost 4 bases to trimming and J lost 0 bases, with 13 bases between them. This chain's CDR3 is CASSSLSTVSGNTIYF. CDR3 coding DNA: TGTGCCAGCAGCTCCCTTTCGACGGTCTCTGGAAACACCATATATTTT. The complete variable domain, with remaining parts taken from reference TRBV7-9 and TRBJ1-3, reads DTGVSQNPRHKITKRGQNVTFRCDPISEHNRLYWYRQTLGQGPEFLTYFQNEAQLEKSRLLSDRFSAERPKGSFSTLEIQRTEQGDSAMYLCASSSLSTVSGNTIYFGEGSWLTVV.